Listed below are T cell receptor beta chains from one sample, sequenced in a study of T cell responses to AZD1222 COVID-19 vaccine. Sequenced by immunoSEQ multiplex PCR; TCRdb stores in-frame clones only, minus some. The sample lists around 200,000 clones; more than 80% were seen once. Specimen: peripheral blood, collected on day 0 of AZD1222 vaccination. These receptors originate from an adult in good health. Both conserved end residues are part of each CDR3. D genes are given only for firm matches. Only some rows state a clone size, as once, few, many or a class for expanded clones.

abundance	v_gene	d_gene	j_gene	CDR3nt	CDR3aa
-	TRBV29-1	-	TRBJ2-1	TGCAGCGTTGTCCCAGCCATGTACAATGAGCAGTTCTTC	CSVVPAMYNEQFF
-	TRBV27	-	TRBJ2-7	TGTGCCAGCAGCCTATCCGCCCAGAGCTCCTACGAGCAGTACTTC	CASSLSAQSSYEQYF
-	TRBV3-1/TRBV3-2	-	TRBJ2-3	TGTGCCAGCAGCCGGCTCGAGGGGGACGCAGATACGCAGTATTTT	CASSRLEGDADTQYF
-	TRBV19	-	TRBJ1-2	TGTGCCAGTAGTCTGGTCTTGATCGGCTATGGCTACACCTTC	CASSLVLIGYGYTF
few	TRBV19	-	TRBJ1-1	TGTGCCAGTACCGTAGACAGTGGAAGCGAAGCTTTCTTT	CASTVDSGSEAFF
few	TRBV2	TRBD1	TRBJ2-7	TGTGCCGGAATACCGGAATCGGACAGGGCTTACGAGCAGTACTTC	CAGIPESDRAYEQYF
-	TRBV5-1	-	TRBJ2-7	TGCGCCAGCAGCTTGGTGGGAACTACCTACGAGCAGTACTTC	CASSLVGTTYEQYF
-	TRBV27	-	TRBJ2-5	TGTGCCAGCAGTCAAAGACTAGGCGAGACCCAGTACTTC	CASSQRLGETQYF
-	TRBV2	TRBD2	TRBJ2-1	TGTGCCAGCAGCTCCGAGCGGGGGTACAATGAGCAGTTCTTC	CASSSERGYNEQFF
-	TRBV5-1	TRBD1	TRBJ1-1	TGCGCCAGCCGGGACAGGGGGAGCACTGAAGCTTTCTTT	CASRDRGSTEAFF
-	TRBV7-6	-	TRBJ2-2	TGTGCCAGCAGCCAGTTCTACGTCGGACTAACCGGGGAGCTGTTTTTT	CASSQFYVGLTGELFF
-	TRBV29-1	TRBD1	TRBJ1-5	TGCAGCGACGACAGGGGCCACAATCAGCCCCAGCATTTT	CSDDRGHNQPQHF
-	TRBV7-9	-	TRBJ1-2	TGTGCCAGCAGCTTAAGAGATCTCCAACAGATTAACTATGGCTACACCTTC	CASSLRDLQQINYGYTF
-	TRBV6-1	-	TRBJ1-1	TGTGCCAGCAGTGATGTAGGGGCTGGGACTGAAGCTTTCTTT	CASSDVGAGTEAFF
-	TRBV7-9	-	TRBJ1-5	TGTGCCAGCAGCGAATACTCTGTAGGCCAGCCCCAGCATTTT	CASSEYSVGQPQHF
-	TRBV2	TRBD1	TRBJ1-5	TGTGCCAGCAGTGAAGGGACAGGGTACCAGCCCCAGCATTTT	CASSEGTGYQPQHF
-	TRBV25-1	TRBD1	TRBJ2-2	TGTGCCAGCAGCGACCCCGAAGGGACAGGAAAAAACACCGGGGAGCTGTTTTTT	CASSDPEGTGKNTGELFF
-	TRBV5-8	-	TRBJ1-4	TGTGCCAGCAGCTTCCTGGAGGATAGAAATGAAAAACTGTTTTTT	CASSFLEDRNEKLFF
-	TRBV5-1	TRBD1	TRBJ2-2	TGCGCCAGCAGCTTGACGGGACAGGCCCCTAACACCGGGGAGCTGTTTTTT	CASSLTGQAPNTGELFF
-	TRBV3-1/TRBV3-2	-	TRBJ1-4	TGTGCCAGCAGCCCGTGGCGAGGGTCCGCTAATGAAAAACTGTTTTTT	CASSPWRGSANEKLFF
-	TRBV5-1	-	TRBJ1-6	TGCGCCAGCAGCTTGGAGCCAGGGTTGGGTTCACCCCTCCACTTT	CASSLEPGLGSPLHF
-	TRBV19	-	TRBJ1-1	TGTGCCAGTAGTATAACTGGGGACACTGAAGCTTTCTTT	CASSITGDTEAFF
-	TRBV9	TRBD2	TRBJ2-1	TGTGCCAGCAGCGTAAGCGGGAGTTTTGGCAATGAGCAGTTCTTC	CASSVSGSFGNEQFF
-	TRBV15	TRBD1	TRBJ1-5	TGTGCCACCAGATACAGGGGGAGCAATCAGCCCCAGCATTTT	CATRYRGSNQPQHF
-	TRBV19	-	TRBJ1-1	TGTGCCAGTAGTATCGGGGGAGGGAACACTGAAGCTTTCTTT	CASSIGGGNTEAFF
-	TRBV5-1	-	TRBJ2-1	TGCGCCAGCAGCCCTTTCAGGGCCGGCAATGAGCAGTTCTTC	CASSPFRAGNEQFF
-	TRBV6-4	TRBD2	TRBJ2-1	TGTGCCAGCAGTCCCTTCTCTAAAGCGGGGCGTAGTTGGAATGAGCAGTTCTTC	CASSPFSKAGRSWNEQFF
-	TRBV7-7	TRBD1	TRBJ2-5	TGTGCCAGCAGTTTTAGGACAGGTGGGGGAGAGACCCAGTACTTC	CASSFRTGGGETQYF
-	TRBV20-1	-	TRBJ1-1	TGCAGTGCTAGTGGGCTAACCAGGGGAGCTTTCTTT	CSASGLTRGAFF
few	TRBV5-5	TRBD2	TRBJ2-7	TGTGCCAGCAGCACGGCGCCTAGCGGGGGGACCTACGAGCAGTACTTC	CASSTAPSGGTYEQYF
few	TRBV7-9	TRBD2	TRBJ2-7	TGTGCCAGCAGCTCTACCCCCTCCGGGACTACCGACTACGAGCAGTACTTC	CASSSTPSGTTDYEQYF
-	TRBV29-1	TRBD1	TRBJ2-2	TGCAGCGTCCGAACACCGGGACAGGGGGCCACCGGGGAGCTGTTTTTT	CSVRTPGQGATGELFF
-	TRBV7-9	-	TRBJ1-1	TGTGCCAGCAGCTTATCGTTTAGGGGGGGCACTGAAGCTTTCTTT	CASSLSFRGGTEAFF
once	TRBV27	-	TRBJ1-6	TGTGCCAGCAGTCATGATAATTCACCCCTCCACTTT	CASSHDNSPLHF
-	TRBV4-1	TRBD2	TRBJ2-1	TGCGCCAGCAGCCAGTCGGCGGCGGGGGGATCTTATTTCAATGAGCAGTTCTTC	CASSQSAAGGSYFNEQFF
-	TRBV5-4	-	TRBJ1-6	TGTGCCAGCAAGGACCCTAAGCAGGATTCACCCCTCCACTTT	CASKDPKQDSPLHF
-	TRBV5-1	-	TRBJ2-1	TGCGCCAGCAGCTTCAAGGGAAACTACGAGCAGTTCTTC	CASSFKGNYEQFF
-	TRBV4-1	-	TRBJ1-6	TGCGCCAGCAGACGCACTCGGGGGCAGGATAATTCACCCCTCCACTTT	CASRRTRGQDNSPLHF
-	TRBV6-6	-	TRBJ1-4	TGTGCCAGCAAGGGCCCAGTGAGTAATGAAAAACTGTTTTTT	CASKGPVSNEKLFF
-	TRBV7-9	-	TRBJ2-5	TGTGCCAGCAGCTTAGCAATCCCCCACGGGACCCAGTACTTC	CASSLAIPHGTQYF
-	TRBV19	TRBD1	TRBJ2-7	TGTGCCAGTAGCCCCAGGGGGCCGAGGTGGGAGCAGTACTTC	CASSPRGPRWEQYF
-	TRBV7-9	-	TRBJ2-7	TGTGCCAGCAGCTTAACCGCCTACGAGCAGTACTTC	CASSLTAYEQYF
-	TRBV5-5	-	TRBJ1-6	TGTGCCAGCAGCTTGCGTGTAGGGAGCTCCTATAATTCACCCCTCCACTTT	CASSLRVGSSYNSPLHF
once	TRBV18	TRBD1	TRBJ2-1	TGTGCCAGCTCACCACTCCGGGACAGGGGAGCCAATGAGCAGTTCTTC	CASSPLRDRGANEQFF
-	TRBV6-5	TRBD1	TRBJ2-1	TGTGCCAGCCGAGGGACAGGGGGTTTTAAGCAGTTCTTC	CASRGTGGFKQFF
-	TRBV6-6	TRBD1	TRBJ2-5	TGTGCCACCCGAACAGGGGTAGAGACCCAGTACTTC	CATRTGVETQYF
-	TRBV10-3	TRBD1	TRBJ1-1	TGTGCCATCAGTGAGGCTGACAGGGTTACTGAAGCTTTCTTT	CAISEADRVTEAFF
-	TRBV18	TRBD1	TRBJ1-1	TGTGCCAGCTCACGGACAGGGACAGGGGGCAGGAACACTGAAGCTTTCTTT	CASSRTGTGGRNTEAFF
-	TRBV29-1	-	TRBJ1-2	TGCAGCGTTGAGGCAGGGGATGGCTACACCTTC	CSVEAGDGYTF